This passage covers 17 T cell receptor beta chains from one sample sequenced in a study of identical twins. MiXCR, run by TCRdb on the 5' RACE reads, gives a single entry per CDR3 protein. In the table there are about 470,000 distinct CDR3 sequences, 20% to 25% of which are singletons. This sample also appeared in a second study, on T cells expressing NK-cell markers.

Material: CD4+ T cells sorted from blood. These receptors all stem from a woman aged 18-29 years in good health.

This clonotype was observed a handful of times. The chain links TRBV12-3 or TRBV12-4 to TRBJ2-4, with D possibly TRBD2 on 6 matching bases. This CDR3 has 12 amino acids. Deletions cut 3 bases from V and 8 bases from J, with 8 bases between. CDR3 nucleotide sequence: TGTGCCAGCAGTTTGGAGGGTGACATTCAGTACTTC. Translating gives CASSLEGDIQYF.

The V gene is TRBV10-3, the J gene TRBJ1-1; no definite D call. In germline, CDR1 is ENHRY, CDR2 SYGVKD. The CDR3 runs to 11 residues. The ends were cut back, 11 bases at V and 4 bases at J, with 11 bases in the middle. CDR3 protein: CAAGRSTEAFF. The CDR3 DNA reads as TGTGCCGCCGGACGGAGCACTGAAGCTTTCTTT.

The genes are TRBV3-1 and TRBJ2-2, with 9 bases lining up with TRBD2. The CDR3 consists of 14 residues. Germline V gene sequence: CDR1 LGHDT, CDR2 YNNKEL (reference sequence). V lost 6 bases to trimming and J lost 8 bases; unmatched junction nucleotides: 7. The CDR3 protein is CASSPSGIVGELFF. The DNA of the CDR3 is TGTGCCAGCAGTCCTAGCGGGATCGTAGGGGAGCTGTTTTTT.

The chain employs TRBV29-1 and TRBJ1-4; D remains ambiguous. Germline V gene data show CDR1 as SQVTM and CDR2 as ANQGSEA. CDR3 length: 13 residues. V shed 3 bases and J shed 11 bases, with 16 bases lying between them. The CDR3 DNA is TGCAGCGTTGACACCGGGCGGACGGCGAAACTGTTTTTT. Its protein is CSVDTGRTAKLFF.

The chain recombines TRBV19 with TRBJ2-5; TRBD1 matches 9 bases. The CDR3 runs to 16 residues. The germline CDR1 and CDR2 sequences are LNHDA and SQIVND (reference sequence). The J segment lost 6 bases and the V segment lost 3 bases, leaving 11 bases of the junction unmatched. CDR3 DNA: TGTGCCAGTAGTATCGGCCCGTCCGGGACAGGGAAGACCCAGTACTTC. This sequence encodes CASSIGPSGTGKTQYF.

The table lists this clonotype with a few counts. The V gene is TRBV19, the J gene TRBJ1-5; no clear D. This CDR3 comprises 13 residues. Per the germline V gene, CDR1 is LNHDA and CDR2 is SQIVND (reference sequence). Written as DNA, the CDR3 is TGTGCACTCATCGGGCAGGTCAATCAGCCCCAGCATTTT. This sequence encodes CALIGQVNQPQHF.

The chain employs TRBV20-1 and TRBJ2-3, with a weak D call TRBD2 (6 bases). V gave up 3 bases and J gave up 1 base, with 20 bases separating them. This CDR3 comprises 17 residues. Per the germline V gene, CDR1 is DFQATT and CDR2 is SNEGSKA (reference sequence). CDR3 amino acids: CSASGFRTGEGTDTQYF. In DNA, the CDR3 is TGCAGTGCTAGCGGCTTCAGGACGGGAGAGGGCACAGATACGCAGTATTTT.

This clonotype turned up a few times. The rearrangement joins TRBV4-1 to TRBJ2-2; D remains unclear. CDR1 is MGHRA and CDR2 is YSYEKL in the germline V gene. The germline V and J ends were trimmed by 0 bases and 3 bases, with 8 bases remaining between them. The CDR3 covers 15 residues. As DNA, the CDR3 is TGCGCCAGCAGCCAAGATTGGCCATACACCGGGGAGCTGTTTTTT. Encoded protein: CASSQDWPYTGELFF.

This clonotype was found a few times. The chain joins TRBV2 to TRBJ2-1; D is ambiguous. Germline V lookup: CDR1 SNHLY, CDR2 FYNNEI. Trimming left V 4 bases short and J 0 bases short, with 7 bases between. This CDR3 spans 14 amino acids. The CDR3 nucleotides read TGTGCCAGCAGTGCGATAGACTCCTACAATGAGCAGTTCTTC. Translating gives CASSAIDSYNEQFF.

In this sample, this clonotype turned up a few times. The chain recombines TRBV6-6 with TRBJ1-2; 8 nucleotides align to TRBD1. V lost 6 bases and J lost 6; bases outside the gene matches: 3. Looked up from germline, CDR1 is MNHNY and CDR2 is SVGAGI (reference sequence). The CDR3 loop spans 12 amino acids. Here the CDR3 DNA reads TGTGCCAGCAGGGACAGGGAGGATGGCTACACCTTC. This gives the protein CASRDREDGYTF.

This clonotype has just a few counts. The J gene is TRBJ2-7, the V gene TRBV7-9, with a weak D call TRBD2 (6 bases). V was cut by 5 bases and J by 5 bases, with 16 bases left in between. This CDR3 is 14 amino acids long. In germline, CDR1 is SEHNR, CDR2 FQNEAQ (reference sequence). Written as DNA, the CDR3 is TGTGCCAGCAGCCTGGGACTGGCCTCTGACGAGCAGTACTTC. Protein sequence: CASSLGLASDEQYF. The variable domain in full, with the rest retrieved from reference TRBV7-9 and TRBJ2-7, is DTGVSQNPRHKITKRGQNVTFRCDPISEHNRLYWYRQTLGQGPEFLTYFQNEAQLEKSRLLSDRFSAERPKGSFSTLEIQRTEQGDSAMYLCASSLGLASDEQYFGPGTRLTVT.

V gene TRBV7-2 combines with J gene TRBJ2-2, with D hard to call. Trimming cost V 5 bases and J 5 bases, with 9 bases left between them. Germline lookup yields CDR1 SGHTA and CDR2 FQGNSA. The CDR3 length is 13 residues. CDR3 region: CASSPRQTGELFF. The CDR3 coding sequence is TGTGCCAGCAGCCCACGGCAGACCGGGGAGCTGTTTTTT.

This clonotype was seen a few times. The J gene is TRBJ2-7, the V gene TRBV12-3 or TRBV12-4; D is possibly TRBD1 (5 bases). The CDR3 has 14 amino acids. The germline V and J ends were trimmed by 4 bases and 2 bases, with 12 bases remaining between them. Here the CDR3 reads CASSSPEGAYEQYF. The CDR3 DNA sequence: TGTGCCAGCAGTTCCCCTGAAGGGGCCTACGAGCAGTACTTC.

This clonotype was recorded a few times. The J gene is TRBJ2-3, the V gene TRBV20-1; a weak D match, TRBD2 (5 bases). Between the trimmed V and J ends, which lost 7 bases and 0 bases, there was a span of 11 bases. Germline V CDR1 and CDR2: DFQATT, SNEGSKA (reference sequence). The CDR3 consists of 13 residues. The CDR3 bases are TGCAGTGTCAGCGGAGCTAGCACAGATACGCAGTATTTT. This translates into CSVSGASTDTQYF.

The chain combines TRBV7-9 with TRBJ1-2; D ambiguous. There are 12 residues in the CDR3. The germline gives CDR1 SEHNR, CDR2 FQNEAQ (reference sequence). V lost 1 base and J lost 5, with 5 bases in between. The CDR3 loop reads CASSLDKYGYTF. The CDR3 DNA is TGTGCCAGCAGCTTAGATAAATATGGCTACACCTTC.

The V and J genes are TRBV4-1 and TRBJ2-1; 7 nucleotides line up with TRBD2. Germline V gene sequence: CDR1 MGHRA, CDR2 YSYEKL. The CDR3 spans 14 residues. V lost 4 bases to trimming and J lost 12 bases; unmatched junction nucleotides: 12. Here the CDR3 reads CASSRGGAETLQFF. DNA of the CDR3: TGCGCCAGCAGCCGGGGGGGAGCGGAGACTCTGCAGTTCTTC.

The chain is built from TRBV5-8 and TRBJ2-7, with D perhaps TRBD1 (6 bases). This CDR3 region has 13 residues. Germline values: CDR1 SGHTS, CDR2 YDEGEE. Trimming left V 6 bases short and J 3 bases short, with 13 bases between. CDR3 residues: CASTLRDIYEQYF. CDR3 nucleotide sequence: TGTGCCAGCACCTTACGGGACATCTACGAGCAGTACTTC.